The 5 T cell receptor beta chains below all came from one sample that was sequenced in a study of blood T cell repertoires in COVID-19. Measured with immunoSEQ multiplex PCR; TCRdb has only the in-frame clones, and not every one. The table lists roughly 280,000 clones, 80% to 90% of them singletons, with 4.2% in the top ten. The sample taken for sequencing was peripheral blood. The source of these receptors is a man aged 55 to 69 with acute or convalescent COVID-19.

The V call is TRBV19, the J call TRBJ1-4, with TRBD1 matching 10 bases. The CDR3 runs to 15 residues. The V and J ends lost 6 bases and 7 bases, in that order; junction bases with no gene match: 8. Germline-derived CDR1 and CDR2 are LNHDA and SQIVND (reference sequence). The chain's CDR3 is CASSRRTGGGEKLFF. The CDR3 DNA is TGTGCCAGTAGCCGAAGGACAGGGGGAGGTGAAAAACTGTTTTTT.

This chain joins TRBV6-5 and TRBJ2-1; 8 positions agree with TRBD1. The CDR3 totals 13 residues. Per the germline V gene, CDR1 is MNHEY and CDR2 is SVGAGI. The junction had 5 bases not matched to a gene; V was cut back by 9 bases and J by 4 bases. The CDR3 sequence is CASIDRGYNEQFF. CDR3 nucleotides: TGTGCCAGTATAGACAGGGGATACAATGAGCAGTTCTTC.

The chain is built from TRBV2 and TRBJ1-3; D not certain. V dropped 2 bases and J dropped 0 bases, with 5 bases sitting between them. The germline V gene has CDR1 SNHLY and CDR2 FYNNEI. The CDR3 spans 14 residues. CDR3 region: CASSEIRSGNTIYF. Written as DNA, the CDR3 is TGTGCCAGCAGTGAAATCCGCTCTGGAAACACCATATATTTT. Variable domain in full (rest from reference TRBV2 and TRBJ1-3): EPEVTQTPSHQVTQMGQEVILRCVPISNHLYFYWYRQILGQKVEFLVSFYNNEISEKSEIFDDQFSVERPDGSNFTLKIRSTKLEDSAMYFCASSEIRSGNTIYFGEGSWLTVV.

This clone was observed a single time. This rearrangement joins TRBV3-1 (or the pseudogene TRBV3-2) to TRBJ2-4; no clear D gene. V shed 1 base and J shed 0 bases, with 13 bases lying between them. Germline CDR1 LGHDT, CDR2 YNNKEL (reference sequence). The CDR3 loop spans 17 amino acids. CDR3 nucleotides: TGTGCCAGCAGCCAAGTCCCCCCTGTCTCAGCCAAAAACATTCAGTACTTC. As protein: CASSQVPPVSAKNIQYF.

This chain links TRBV21-1 with TRBJ2-7; the table gives TRBD2 as D, unverified against the DNA. TRBV21-1 is designated a pseudogene. The CDR3 contains 15 residues. The CDR3 protein is CASSKPPGATYEQYF. The CDR3 nucleotides read TGTGCCAGCAGCAAACCCCCGGGAGCAACCTACGAGCAGTACTTC.